Listed here are 5 T cell receptor beta chains from one sample, sequenced in a study of T cell repertoires in cytomegalovirus infection. Antigens for these TCRs are unknown. MiXCR, applied by TCRdb to the reads, yields one record per CDR3 protein. The sample contains approximately 49,000 distinct CDR3 sequences, around a fifth of which appear only once. The specimen was CD8+ T cells from cultured PBMCs, collected from culture after CMV antigen stimulation. All receptors come from a human donor in good health (CMV status not recorded). Some clones in this sample may be carry-over from other donors' samples.

The V gene is TRBV19, the J gene TRBJ1-1, with no clear D. There are 15 residues in the CDR3. Germline V CDR1 and CDR2: LNHDA, SQIVND (reference sequence). V was trimmed by 2 bases and J by 3 bases, leaving 13 bases between them. CDR3 DNA sequence: TGTGCCAGTAGTATATCGGACCGCTGGGACACTGAAGCTTTCTTT. Translation: CASSISDRWDTEAFF.

The chain recombines TRBV7-2 with TRBJ2-2; no reliable D call. CDR3 size: 11 residues. Trimming cost V 7 bases and J 6 bases, with 6 bases left between them. Germline V gives CDR1 SGHTA, CDR2 FQGNSA. The CDR3 loop reads CASIVAGELFF. CDR3 bases: TGTGCCAGCATCGTAGCCGGGGAGCTGTTTTTT.

This chain joins TRBV19 and TRBJ1-1; D is uncertain. CDR1 LNHDA and CDR2 SQIVND come from the germline V gene (reference sequence). V was trimmed by 1 base and J by 5 bases, leaving 11 bases between them. The CDR3 spans 14 residues. The CDR3 sequence is CASSIGRGGTEAFF. Here the CDR3 DNA reads TGTGCCAGTAGTATAGGACGGGGAGGGACTGAAGCTTTCTTT. Full variable domain (remainder filled in from reference TRBV19 and TRBJ1-1): DGGITQSPKYLFRKEGQNVTLSCEQNLNHDAMYWYRQDPGQGLRLIYYSQIVNDFQKGDIAEGYSVSREKKESFPLTVTSAQKNPTAFYLCASSIGRGGTEAFFGQGTRLTVV.

This sequence joins TRBV7-9 and TRBJ1-1, with D possibly TRBD1 on 6 matching bases. The V end lost 7 bases, the J end lost 7 bases, and 16 bases lay between the germline ends. Germline lookup yields CDR1 SEHNR and CDR2 FQNEAQ (reference sequence). The CDR3 has 13 amino acids. The DNA of the CDR3 is TGTGCCAGCATCCCGGGGGGCGATAATGAAGCTTTCTTT. Its protein product is CASIPGGDNEAFF.

The sample holds a few counts of this clonotype. This chain joins TRBV7-8 and TRBJ2-1; maybe TRBD2 (6 bases). Germline V lookup: CDR1 SGHVS, CDR2 FQNEAQ. This CDR3 comprises 15 residues. Trimming removed 7 bases at V and 5 bases at J, with 18 bases between. The CDR3 is CASNSRDLPNNEQFF. The CDR3 region has the DNA TGTGCCAGCAACTCCCGGGACTTACCAAACAATGAGCAGTTCTTC.